The clone carrying this T cell receptor beta chain was detected once. Antigen: not known. These data are taken from a study of human T cells and chemical hapten exposure. Study information: The sensitizing agent was 2% DPC, placed on about 2 cm by about 2 cm of upper inner arm skin. Once 0.01% DPC had been applied to the upper back by patch test, readings were taken at 6 days. Overall study results and limits: The study found expanded TCRs formed significantly more large CDR3 similarity clusters than controls.

TCRdb passed the RACE reads through MiXCR, listing each CDR3 protein once. The sample lists 90,000 to 120,000 distinct CDR3 sequences, approximately 11% seen once, with 3% to 4% in the top ten. Sample time point: patch test 1, 2 weeks after DPC sensitization. The treatment is: therapeutic diphenylcyclopropenone sensitization with weekly scalp DPC. The input for sequencing was whole blood, taken in connection with sensitization to the hapten diphenylcyclopropenone (DPC). The source of this sequence is a woman in her thirties or forties with alopecia areata. Some clones in this sample may be carry-over from other donors' samples.

As DNA, the CDR3 is TGTGCCAGCAGCCAAAACGGATTGGGGACCGGGGAGCTGTTTTTT. This translates into CASSQNGLGTGELFF. The rearrangement uses TRBV3-1 and TRBJ2-2; D not resolved. Germline V lookup: CDR1 LGHDT, CDR2 YNNKEL (reference sequence). This CDR3 region has 15 residues. The germline V and J ends were trimmed by 2 bases and 5 bases, with 12 bases remaining between them. Full variable domain (missing parts from reference TRBV3-1 and TRBJ2-2): DTAVSQTPKYLVTQMGNDKSIKCEQNLGHDTMYWYKQDSKKFLKIMFSYNNKELIINETVPNRFSPKSPDKAHLNLHINSLELGDSAVYFCASSQNGLGTGELFFGEGSRLTVL.